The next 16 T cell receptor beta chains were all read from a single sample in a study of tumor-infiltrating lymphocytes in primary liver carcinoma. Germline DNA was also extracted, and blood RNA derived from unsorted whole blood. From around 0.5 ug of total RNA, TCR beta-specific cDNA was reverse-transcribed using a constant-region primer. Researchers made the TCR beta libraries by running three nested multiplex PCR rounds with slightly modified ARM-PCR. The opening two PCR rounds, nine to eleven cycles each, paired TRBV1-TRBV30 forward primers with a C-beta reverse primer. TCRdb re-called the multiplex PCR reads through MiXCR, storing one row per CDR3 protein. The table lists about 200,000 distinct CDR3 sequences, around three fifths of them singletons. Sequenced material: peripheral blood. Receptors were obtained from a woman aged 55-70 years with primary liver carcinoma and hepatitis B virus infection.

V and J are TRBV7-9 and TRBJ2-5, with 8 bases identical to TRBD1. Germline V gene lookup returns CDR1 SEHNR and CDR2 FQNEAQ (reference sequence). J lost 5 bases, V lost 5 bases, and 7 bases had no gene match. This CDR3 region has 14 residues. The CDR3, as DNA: TGTGCCAGCAGCCTATCGACAGGGGAGGAGACCCAGTACTTC. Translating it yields CASSLSTGEETQYF.

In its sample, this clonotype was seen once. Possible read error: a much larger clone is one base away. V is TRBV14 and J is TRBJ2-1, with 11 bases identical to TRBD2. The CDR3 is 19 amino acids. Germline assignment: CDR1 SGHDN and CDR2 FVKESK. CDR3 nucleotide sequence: TGTGCCGGCAGCCATCTCCCGGGGGCACTAGCGGGAGTCGACAATGAGCAGTTCTTC. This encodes CAGSHLPGALAGVDNEQFF.

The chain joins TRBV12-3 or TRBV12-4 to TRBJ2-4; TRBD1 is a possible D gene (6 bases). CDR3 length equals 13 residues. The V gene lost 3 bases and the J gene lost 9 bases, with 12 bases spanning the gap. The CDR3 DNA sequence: TGTGCCAGCAGTTTCGGGGACACCGGCATTCAGTACTTC. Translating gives CASSFGDTGIQYF.

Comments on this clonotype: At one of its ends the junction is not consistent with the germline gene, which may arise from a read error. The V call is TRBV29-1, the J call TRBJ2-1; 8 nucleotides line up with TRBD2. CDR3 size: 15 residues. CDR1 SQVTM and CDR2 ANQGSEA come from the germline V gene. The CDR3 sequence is CNVDLNSGTDNEQFF. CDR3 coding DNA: TGCAACGTTGATTTGAATAGCGGGACCGACAATGAGCAGTTCTTC.

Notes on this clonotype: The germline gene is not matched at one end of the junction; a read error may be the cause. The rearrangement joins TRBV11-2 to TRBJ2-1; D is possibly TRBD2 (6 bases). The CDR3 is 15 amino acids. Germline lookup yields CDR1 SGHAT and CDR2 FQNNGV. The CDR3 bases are TGTGTCAGCAGCTCCAACGGGAGTGCTTACAATGGGCAATTCTTC. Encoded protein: CVSSSNGSAYNGQFF.

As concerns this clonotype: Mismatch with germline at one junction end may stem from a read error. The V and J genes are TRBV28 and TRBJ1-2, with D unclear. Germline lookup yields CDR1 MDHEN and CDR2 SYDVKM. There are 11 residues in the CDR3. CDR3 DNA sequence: TGTGCCAGCAGTTTCGGCTATGACTACAACTTC. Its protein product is CASSFGYDYNF.

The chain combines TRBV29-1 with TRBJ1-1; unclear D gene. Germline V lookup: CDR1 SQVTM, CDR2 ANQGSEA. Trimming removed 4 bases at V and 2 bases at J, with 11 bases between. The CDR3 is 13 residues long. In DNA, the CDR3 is TGCAGCGTTGGACCCACAGCTAACACTGAAGCTTTCTTT. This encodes CSVGPTANTEAFF.

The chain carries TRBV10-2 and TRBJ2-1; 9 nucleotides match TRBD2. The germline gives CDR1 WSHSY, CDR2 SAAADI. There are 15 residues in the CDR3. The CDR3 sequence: CASRAGGPRDNEQFF. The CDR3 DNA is TGCGCTAGTCGTGCGGGAGGGCCTCGAGACAATGAGCAGTTCTTC.

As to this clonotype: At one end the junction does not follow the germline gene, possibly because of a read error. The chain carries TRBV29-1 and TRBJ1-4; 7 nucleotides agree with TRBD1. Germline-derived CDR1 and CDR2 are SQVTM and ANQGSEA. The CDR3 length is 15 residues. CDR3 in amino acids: CGVDDPRDSATKLFF. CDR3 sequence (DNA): TGCGGCGTTGATGACCCTCGGGACAGTGCGACGAAACTGTTTTTT.

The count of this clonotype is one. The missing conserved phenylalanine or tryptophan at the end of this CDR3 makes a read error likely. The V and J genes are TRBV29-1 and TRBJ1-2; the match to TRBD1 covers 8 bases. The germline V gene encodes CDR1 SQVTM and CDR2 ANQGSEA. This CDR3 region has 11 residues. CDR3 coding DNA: TGCAACGTTGAAAGGGACAGGGGCTACACCTTA. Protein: CNVERDRGYTL.

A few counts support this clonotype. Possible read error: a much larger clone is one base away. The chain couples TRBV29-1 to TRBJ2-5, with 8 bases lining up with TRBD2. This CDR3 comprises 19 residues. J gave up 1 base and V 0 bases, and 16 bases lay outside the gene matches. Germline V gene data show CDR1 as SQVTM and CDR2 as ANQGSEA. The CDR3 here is CSVEDRPLADFSFQETQYF. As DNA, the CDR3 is TGCAGCGTTGAAGACCGCCCACTAGCGGACTTTTCATTCCAAGAGACCCAGTACTTC.

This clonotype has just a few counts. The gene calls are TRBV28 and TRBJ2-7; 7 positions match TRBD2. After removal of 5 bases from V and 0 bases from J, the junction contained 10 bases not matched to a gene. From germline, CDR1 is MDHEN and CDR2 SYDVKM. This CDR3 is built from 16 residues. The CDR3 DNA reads TGTGCCAGCAGTGAGGGAGGGGCAGGGAGCTCCTACGAGCAGTACTTC. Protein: CASSEGGAGSSYEQYF.

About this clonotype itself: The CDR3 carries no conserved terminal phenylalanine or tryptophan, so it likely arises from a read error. CDR3 nucleotides: TGTGCCAGCAGCTCCTCTAGCGGGACCACACAGTATGTT. This translates into CASSSSSGTTQYV. The V gene is TRBV7-3, the J gene TRBJ2-3; 9 nucleotides line up with TRBD2. CDR1 is SGHTA, CDR2 FQGTGA, per germline. CDR3 length equals 13 residues. V shed 4 bases and J 12 bases; nucleotides not matched to a gene: 8.

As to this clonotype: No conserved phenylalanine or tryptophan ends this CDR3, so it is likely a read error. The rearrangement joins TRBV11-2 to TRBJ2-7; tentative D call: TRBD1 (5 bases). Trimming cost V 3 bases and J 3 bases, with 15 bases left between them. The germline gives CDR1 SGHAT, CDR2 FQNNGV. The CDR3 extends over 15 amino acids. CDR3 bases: TGTGCCAGCAGCTTCAGGGATAGGACGAACTACGAGCAGTACTCC. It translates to CASSFRDRTNYEQYS.

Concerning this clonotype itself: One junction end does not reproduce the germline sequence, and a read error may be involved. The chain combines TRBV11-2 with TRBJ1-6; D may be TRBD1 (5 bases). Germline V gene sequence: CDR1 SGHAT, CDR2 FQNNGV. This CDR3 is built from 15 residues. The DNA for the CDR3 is TGTGCCAGCAGTTTAGAGCCGGGGACCAATTCACCCCTCCACTTT. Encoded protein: CASSLEPGTNSPLHF. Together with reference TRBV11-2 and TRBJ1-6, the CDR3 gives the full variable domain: EAGVAQSPRYKIIEKRQSVAFWCNPISGHATLYWYQQILGQGPKLLIQFQNNGVVDDSQLPKDRFSAERLKGVDSTLKIQPAKLEDSAVYLCASSLEPGTNSPLHFGNGTRLTVT.

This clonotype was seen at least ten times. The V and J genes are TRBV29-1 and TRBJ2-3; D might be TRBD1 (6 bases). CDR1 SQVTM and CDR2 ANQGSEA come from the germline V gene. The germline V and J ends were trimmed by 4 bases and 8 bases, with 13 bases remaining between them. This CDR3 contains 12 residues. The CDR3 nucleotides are TGCAGCGTTGGGTTGGGGGCCAGTACGCAGTATTTT. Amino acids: CSVGLGASTQYF.